This T cell receptor beta chain was profiled in a study of cytomegalovirus exposure and HLA in healthy donors. Study-wide points: The study carried out a later analysis of TCR beta sequences. It associated 15,000 to 20,000 of them with specific HLA alleles at a false discovery rate of 0.05. Analysis was carried out at a later point, and it linked a missense DCLRE1C variant to TCR beta V- and J-gene trimming.

This CDR3 contains 13 residues. The ends were cut back, 3 bases at V and 8 bases at J, with 11 bases in the middle. From germline, CDR1 is ENHRY and CDR2 SYGVKD. Amplification used 60 Vbeta primers and 13 Jbeta primers. Measured with immunoSEQ multiplex PCR; TCRdb has only the in-frame clones, and not every one. The profile shows 100,000 to 150,000 clones, about three quarters of them singletons. As to this clone: Its target is unknown.

The receptor was isolated from a woman between 18 and 30 years old in good health and CMV-seronegative. The gene calls are TRBV10-3 and TRBJ2-1; D is undetermined. Input material: PBMCs. This CDR3 is CAISDGGGYEQFF. DNA of the CDR3: TGTGCCATCAGTGATGGCGGTGGTTATGAGCAGTTCTTC.